These 5 T cell receptor beta chains were all obtained from the same sample, sequenced in a study of blood T cell repertoires in COVID-19. The repertoire was sequenced with immunoSEQ multiplex PCR; TCRdb's copy has only in-frame clones and lacks some. The sample includes about 110,000 clones, about 91% seen only once; the top ten take approximately 6.2%. The material sequenced was peripheral blood. These receptors all stem from a man between 45 and 60 years old with active or convalescent COVID-19.

The J gene is TRBJ1-5, the V gene TRBV5-1; 7 positions agree with TRBD1. Trimming at V came to 0 bases and at J to 2 bases, leaving 2 bases not matched to a gene. The CDR3 spans 15 residues. Looked up from germline, CDR1 is SGHRS and CDR2 is YFSETQ. The CDR3 DNA sequence: TGCGCCAGCAGCTTGGGACAGGGTGGCAATCAGCCCCAGCATTTT. Amino acids: CASSLGQGGNQPQHF.

This chain connects TRBV19 to TRBJ1-2; weak D call: TRBD1 (6 bases). V was cut by 7 bases and J by 6 bases, with 18 bases left in between. This CDR3 has 14 amino acids. The germline CDR1 and CDR2 sequences are LNHDA and SQIVND (reference sequence). The CDR3, as DNA: TGTGCCAGTACTATGCCGGGGACATTGCATGGCTACACCTTC. Translated: CASTMPGTLHGYTF.

The J gene is TRBJ2-3, the V gene TRBV19; D is undetermined. Trimming removed 5 bases at V and 0 bases at J, with 9 bases between. From germline, CDR1 is LNHDA and CDR2 SQIVND (reference sequence). The CDR3 length is 14 residues. In nucleotides, the CDR3 is TGTGCCAGTAGTTCAGGCCTTAGCACAGATACGCAGTATTTT. It translates to CASSSGLSTDTQYF.

J is TRBJ1-1 and V is TRBV10-2, with TRBD1 matching 8 bases. CDR1 is WSHSY and CDR2 is SAAADI in the germline V gene. The ends lost 6 bases at V and 5 bases at J; junction bases unmatched: 5. CDR3 length equals 13 residues. The CDR3 DNA sequence: TGCGCCAGCAGGAGACAGGGGTATACTGAAGCTTTCTTT. Translated: CASRRQGYTEAFF.

This chain links TRBV27 with TRBJ2-2, with TRBD2 matching over 8 bases. In germline, CDR1 is MNHEY, CDR2 SMNVEV (reference sequence). V lost 3 bases and J lost 4; bases outside the gene matches: 7. The CDR3 totals 16 residues. The CDR3 sequence: CASSFGGSGVTGELFF. Written as DNA, the CDR3 is TGTGCCAGCAGTTTCGGGGGTAGCGGGGTCACCGGGGAGCTGTTTTTT.